This TCR beta chain was identified during a study of vaccination and CD4 T cells after COVID-19. Via MiXCR, TCRdb re-called the PCR reads, giving one row per CDR3 protein. The sample has tens of thousands of distinct CDR3 sequences; roughly 53% are singletons. V was pared by 3 bases and J by 5 bases, with 9 bases of the junction left unmatched. The germline gives CDR1 LNHDA, CDR2 SQIVND (reference sequence). CDR3 length equals 15 residues. This clonotype originated in a human donor who had recovered from COVID-19. This sequence joins TRBV19 and TRBJ1-2, with 7 bases that match TRBD1. The sequencing here drew on CD4+ T cells from blood, taken before SARS-CoV-2 vaccination. The CDR3 loop reads CASSIRETGMYGYTF. The DNA of the CDR3 is TGTGCCAGTAGTATCCGTGAGACAGGGATGTATGGCTACACCTTC.